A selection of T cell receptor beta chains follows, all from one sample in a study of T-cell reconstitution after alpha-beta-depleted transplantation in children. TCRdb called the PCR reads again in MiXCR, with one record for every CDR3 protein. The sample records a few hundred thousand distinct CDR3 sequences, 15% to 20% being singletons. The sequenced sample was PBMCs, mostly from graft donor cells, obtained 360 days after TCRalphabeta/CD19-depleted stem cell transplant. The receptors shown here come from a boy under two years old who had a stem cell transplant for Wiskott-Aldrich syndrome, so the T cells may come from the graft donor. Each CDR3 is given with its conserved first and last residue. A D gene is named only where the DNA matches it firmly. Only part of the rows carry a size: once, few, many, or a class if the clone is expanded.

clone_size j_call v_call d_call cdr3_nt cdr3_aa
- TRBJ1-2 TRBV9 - TGTGCCAGCAGCGGCCCCAGGGGAGGCTATGGCTACACCTTC CASSGPRGGYGYTF
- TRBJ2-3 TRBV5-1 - TGCGCCAGCAGCTTTGCTAGCTCAGATACGCAGTATTTT CASSFASSDTQYF
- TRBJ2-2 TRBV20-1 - TGCAGTGCTAGGAAGGACAGAACCACCGGGGAGCTGTTTTTT CSARKDRTTGELFF
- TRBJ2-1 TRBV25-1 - TGTGCCAGCAGTGACGGGACGGCCGAGCAGTTCTTC CASSDGTAEQFF
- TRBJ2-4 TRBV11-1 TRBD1 TGTGCCAGCAGCAAACCTGGGACAGGGGGCCGTGGGTCGGTCATTCAGTACTTC CASSKPGTGGRGSVIQYF
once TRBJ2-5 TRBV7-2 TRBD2 TGTGCCAGCAGCCCCATGCCGGGAGGAGAGACCCAGTACTTC CASSPMPGGETQYF
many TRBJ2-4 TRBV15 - TGTGCCACCAGCCAACGGGACCAAAACATTCAGTACTTC CATSQRDQNIQYF
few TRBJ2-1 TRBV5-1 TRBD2 TGCGCCAGCAGCTTGGGACTACTAGCGGGAGGGCCAAGGAATGAGCAGTTCTTC CASSLGLLAGGPRNEQFF
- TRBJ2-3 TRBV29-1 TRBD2 TGCAGCGTTGAATTCCTACTATTTGCGGGAGTATTAGATACGCAGTATTTT CSVEFLLFAGVLDTQYF
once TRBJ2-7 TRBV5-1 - TGCGCCAGCACCCGCGACAGGTCAGCCTACGAGCAGTACTTC CASTRDRSAYEQYF
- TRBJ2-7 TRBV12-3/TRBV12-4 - TGTGCCAGCAGTTTAGGGACCGAGCAGTACTTC CASSLGTEQYF
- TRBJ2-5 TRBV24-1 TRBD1 TGTGCCACCAGTGACACGGGACAGATCCAAGAGACCCAGTACTTC CATSDTGQIQETQYF
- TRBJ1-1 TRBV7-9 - TGTGCCAGCAGCTCCCTTAGTGGCACTGAAGCTTTCTTT CASSSLSGTEAFF
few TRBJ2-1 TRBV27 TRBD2 TGTGCCAGCAGTCGGGGGGGATGGGGCTACAATGAGCAGTTCTTC CASSRGGWGYNEQFF
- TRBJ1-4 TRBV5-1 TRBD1 TGCGCCAGCAGCTTGGCTGGGACAGGGACCGAACTGTTTTTT CASSLAGTGTELFF
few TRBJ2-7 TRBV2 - TGTGCCAGCAAACTCCAGCCCTACGAGCAGTACTTC CASKLQPYEQYF
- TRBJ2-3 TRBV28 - TGTGCCAGCAGTACCCCAGGCGGGTACACAGATACGCAGTATTTT CASSTPGGYTDTQYF
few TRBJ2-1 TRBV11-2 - TGTGCCAGCAGCTTAGGGGTTTATGCCCCCAAGGATGAGCAGTTCTTC CASSLGVYAPKDEQFF
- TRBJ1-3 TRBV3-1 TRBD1 TGTGCCAGCAGCCAAGATAGGGGACAGGGCGGTGGAAACACCATATATTTT CASSQDRGQGGGNTIYF
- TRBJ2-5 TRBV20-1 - TGCAGTGCTAGAGATAAGCCGACCTGGGGACGAGAGACCCAGTACTTC CSARDKPTWGRETQYF